The sequence of this T cell receptor beta chain was determined in a study of shared T cell receptors in the human thymus. TCRdb's table, derived via immunoSEQ multiplex PCR, lists solely in-frame clones and lacks some. The table lists more than 550,000 clones, more than 75% of them singletons. This CDR3 is built from 16 residues. Germline loops: CDR1 SEHNR, CDR2 FQNEAQ (reference sequence). Trimming shortened V by 5 bases and J by 0 bases, and 11 bases separated the two germline ends. This clone appeared a single time. These data also formed part of another study, on human thymus T cells. That work contributes: Healthy Finnish infants having corrective surgery for congenital heart defects served as donors. Corrective heart surgery yielded resections, and these provided the thymus tissue. Unrelated individuals had highly overlapping thymic repertoires, as reported in related research.

Sequenced sample: thymocytes. This receptor was identified in a boy in the first two years of life with a congenital heart defect. The V and J genes are TRBV7-9 and TRBJ1-6; unclear D gene. The CDR3 nucleotides are TGTGCCAGCAGCCATCACAAAAGCTCCTATAATTCACCCCTCCACTTT. As protein: CASSHHKSSYNSPLHF.